These T cell receptor beta chains were read from a single sample in a study of OX40 agonist ivuxolimab in advanced cancers. The table came from immunoSEQ multiplex PCR; TCRdb's copy has only in-frame clones and leaves some out. The sample carries about 73,000 clones, over 75% recorded once. The sequencing here drew on CD4+ or CD8+ T cells sorted from blood, taken in a trial of the OX40 agonist ivuxolimab. The receptors derive from an adult with an advanced solid tumor such as melanoma, head and neck, liver or kidney cancer. Each CDR3 is given with its conserved first and last residue. D genes are given only for firm matches. Size is stated for part of the rows, as once, few or many counts, or as a class when the clone is expanded.

j_call | d_call | clone_size | v_call | cdr3_aa | cdr3_nt
TRBJ2-1 | NA | NA | TRBV7-2 | CASSLFSSEGNEQFF | TGTGCCAGCAGCTTATTCTCCTCCGAGGGCAATGAGCAGTTCTTC
TRBJ2-1 | NA | few | TRBV5-4 | CASSLAGLSSYNEQFF | TGTGCCAGCAGCTTGGCTGGACTTTCCTCCTACAATGAGCAGTTCTTC
TRBJ2-3 | NA | NA | TRBV27 | CASRRTFLMTDTQYF | TGTGCCAGCAGGAGGACCTTCCTGATGACAGATACGCAGTATTTT
TRBJ2-7 | NA | NA | TRBV7-2 | CASSSDGHPYEQYF | TGTGCCAGCAGCTCGGACGGACATCCCTACGAGCAGTACTTC
TRBJ2-7 | TRBD2 | NA | TRBV7-2 | CASSFASGQSYEQYF | TGTGCCAGCAGCTTTGCTAGCGGGCAGAGCTACGAGCAGTACTTC
TRBJ1-2 | TRBD1 | NA | TRBV28 | CASSQTGRGYTF | TGTGCCAGCAGCCAGACAGGGCGCGGCTACACCTTC
TRBJ2-7 | TRBD2 | NA | TRBV27 | CASSLVSSGRNHEQYF | TGTGCCAGCAGTTTAGTTTCCAGCGGGAGGAACCACGAGCAGTACTTC
TRBJ1-5 | NA | NA | TRBV7-2 | CASSLARGRNQPQHF | TGTGCCAGCAGCTTAGCGCGAGGCCGTAATCAGCCCCAGCATTTT
TRBJ2-7 | NA | few | TRBV7-9 | CASSPLVESYEQYF | TGTGCCAGCAGCCCCCTGGTGGAGTCCTACGAGCAGTACTTC
TRBJ2-5 | NA | NA | TRBV7-9 | CASSLEGRGETQYF | TGTGCCAGCAGCTTAGAAGGCAGGGGAGAGACCCAGTACTTC
TRBJ2-5 | NA | NA | TRBV7-9 | CASSLGGLQETQYF | TGTGCCAGCAGCTTAGGGGGGTTACAAGAGACCCAGTACTTC
TRBJ2-1 | NA | NA | TRBV11-1 | CASSLVGRGTKGNEQFF | TGTGCCAGCAGCTTAGTGGGTCGCGGCACCAAGGGGAATGAGCAGTTCTTC
TRBJ2-1 | TRBD2 | NA | TRBV9 | CASSVTGTSGNNEQFF | TGTGCCAGCAGCGTAACCGGGACTAGCGGAAACAATGAGCAGTTCTTC